The sequence of this T cell receptor (beta chain) was determined in a study of T cell repertoires in aging, cancer and after chemotherapy. Study results and caveats: Across the chemotherapy interval, each cancer cohort showed higher median generation probability, suggesting thymic rebound.

Turning to this clonotype: The antigen remains unidentified.

TCR beta rearrangements were amplified from peripheral blood genomic DNA. Multiplex touch-down PCR with TRB-A/B primers amplified rearranged V-D-J TRB sequences. In TCRdb, the multiplex PCR reads were re-called with MiXCR into one record per CDR3 protein. The table records roughly 3,000 distinct CDR3 sequences, 24% of them present only once. Source material: blood. The receptor was isolated from a human donor with a solid tumor.

This CDR3 is CASSFRGRGILMNTEAFF. DNA for the CDR3: TGTGCCAGCAGTTTTCGTGGAAGGGGAATCTTGATGAACACTGAAGCTTTCTTT. The chain is built from TRBV27 and TRBJ1-1, with D possibly TRBD1 on 5 matching bases. The germline V gene has CDR1 MNHEY and CDR2 SMNVEV (reference sequence). Trimming left V 3 bases short and J 0 bases short, with 20 bases between. The CDR3 spans 18 residues.